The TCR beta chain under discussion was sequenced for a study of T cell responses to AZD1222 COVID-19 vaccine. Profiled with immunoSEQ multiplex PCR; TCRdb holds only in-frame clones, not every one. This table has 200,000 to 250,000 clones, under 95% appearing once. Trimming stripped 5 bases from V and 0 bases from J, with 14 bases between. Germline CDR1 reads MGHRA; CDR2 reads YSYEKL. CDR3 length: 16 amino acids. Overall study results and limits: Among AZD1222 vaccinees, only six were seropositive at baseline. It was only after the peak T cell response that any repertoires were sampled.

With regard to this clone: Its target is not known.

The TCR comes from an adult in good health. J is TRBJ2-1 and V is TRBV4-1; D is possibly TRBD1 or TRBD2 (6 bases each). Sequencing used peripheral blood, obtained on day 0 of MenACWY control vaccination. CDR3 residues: CASSAIGGSSYNEQFF. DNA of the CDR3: TGCGCCAGCAGCGCTATCGGGGGCAGCTCCTACAATGAGCAGTTCTTC.